This T cell receptor (beta chain) emerged from a study of blood T cell repertoires in COVID-19. Study information: Both acute and convalescent COVID-19 samples were obtained from the United States, Italy and Spain. PBMCs, B-cell-depleted T cells, or T cells were the source of the cDNA or gDNA that made up the material.

Trimming stripped 7 bases from V and 0 bases from J, with 11 bases between. CDR1 is SGHRS, CDR2 YFSETQ, per germline. The CDR3 is 14 amino acids. Authors' methods: By means of reference gene primer amplification, nucleated cell counts were estimated. The table came from immunoSEQ multiplex PCR; TCRdb's copy has only in-frame clones and leaves some out. The DNA was the basis for D and trimming; V, J and clone size are from that table. The profile shows about 210,000 clones, just under 85% of them singletons. The sequenced sample consisted of peripheral blood. This chain uses TRBV5-1 with TRBJ1-3; D gene ambiguous. The source is a woman between 45 and 60 years old with active or convalescent COVID-19. The CDR3 loop reads CASQLGSSGNTIYF. The CDR3 DNA sequence: TGCGCCAGCCAGCTTGGGAGCTCTGGAAACACCATATATTTT.